These T cell receptor beta chains were read from a single sample in a study of blood T cell repertoires in COVID-19. Sequencing was performed with immunoSEQ multiplex PCR; in TCRdb, only in-frame clones are kept and a portion is missing. The sample has hundreds of thousands of clones, 70% to 90% seen once; the top ten hold 5.5% to 7%. Sequenced sample: PBMCs or T cells enriched from blood (not recorded which). The receptor source for this set is a woman in her forties who had recovered from COVID-19. The CDR3 runs from the conserved cysteine through the conserved F or W. Each record gives: V gene, J gene, clone size, D gene, CDR3 DNA, CDR3 protein. The D gene is left open where the match is weak. Size values are once, few and many counts, or a class for expanded clones, and some rows have none.

>TRBV5-1|TRBJ1-1|-|-
TGCGCCAGCAGCTGGGTAGGTGTGCAGGGTGGCACTGAAGCTTTCTTT
CASSWVGVQGGTEAFF
>TRBV7-9|TRBJ1-4|-|-
TGTGCCAGCAGCTTAGGTCCTTTTGTTAATGAAAAACTGTTTTTT
CASSLGPFVNEKLFF
>TRBV3-1/TRBV3-2|TRBJ1-4|once|-
TGTGCCAGCAGCCAAGATCCTCAACTGAATGAAAAACTGTTTTTT
CASSQDPQLNEKLFF
>TRBV14|TRBJ2-5|-|-
TGTGCCAGCAGCCAAGATCAGTCTAGTGAGATAAAGACCCAGTACTTC
CASSQDQSSEIKTQYF
>TRBV28|TRBJ2-4|few|TRBD1
TGTGCCAGCACCACAGGGGTAAGGTCTAACATTCAGTACTTC
CASTTGVRSNIQYF
>TRBV4-3|TRBJ2-7|-|-
TGCGCCAGCAGCCAAGAGAGGTACGCCTACGAGCAGTACTTC
CASSQERYAYEQYF
>TRBV30|TRBJ1-4|once|-
TGTGCCGCGGGGCGAGGGGAACTGTTTTTT
CAAGRGELFF
>TRBV6-5|TRBJ1-4|-|-
TGTGCCAGCAGCCTCTTGGGTCAGACAAATGAAAAACTGTTTTTT
CASSLLGQTNEKLFF
>TRBV7-2|TRBJ2-7|once|-
TGTGCCAGCAGCCGCGACAGTACCCTTGGTTACGAGCAGTACTTC
CASSRDSTLGYEQYF
>TRBV6-5|TRBJ1-6|-|-
TGTGCCAGCAGTTACTCGATCCAGAATAATTCACCCCTCCACTTT
CASSYSIQNNSPLHF
>TRBV7-2|TRBJ1-1|-|TRBD1
TGTGCCAGCAGCCTACAGGGGTTAGAAGCTTTCTTT
CASSLQGLEAFF
>TRBV19|TRBJ2-5|-|TRBD1
TGTGCCAGTCGGCTTTCAGGGGGCTTGGAGGAGACCCAGTACTTC
CASRLSGGLEETQYF
>TRBV6-5|TRBJ1-6|-|-
TGTGCCAGCAGCAGGGACGCAGCGGGCTCACCCCTCCACTTT
CASSRDAAGSPLHF